Sequencing of this T cell receptor beta chain was carried out in a study of Graves' ophthalmopathy and Graves' hyperthyroidism. The authors amplified TCR beta CDR3 regions, and they did so from RNA transcripts for repertoire sequencing. Second-round multiplex PCR followed a first-round RT-PCR using HTBI primers. TCRdb re-called the multiplex PCR reads with MiXCR, one entry per CDR3 protein. The sample holds about 660,000 distinct CDR3 sequences, roughly 39% seen once. The specimen sequenced was peripheral blood. This sequence originates from an adult man with Graves' ophthalmopathy.

Here the CDR3 reads CASSPQGILGYTF. The CDR3, as DNA: TGTGCCAGCAGTCCACAGGGAATTCTCGGCTACACCTTC. J is TRBJ1-2 and V is TRBV27; weak D call: TRBD1 (6 bases). Trimming took off 5 bases at V and 8 bases at J, with 15 bases between the two ends. Germline V gene lookup returns CDR1 MNHEY and CDR2 SMNVEV (reference sequence). The CDR3 totals 13 residues.